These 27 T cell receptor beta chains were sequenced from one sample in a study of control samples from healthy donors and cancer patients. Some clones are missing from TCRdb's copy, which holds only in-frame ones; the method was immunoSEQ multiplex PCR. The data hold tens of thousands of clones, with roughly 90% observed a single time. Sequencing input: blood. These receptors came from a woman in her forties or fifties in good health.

The CDR3: CASSIGTGLNSPLHF. Here the CDR3 DNA reads TGTGCCAGTAGTATCGGGACAGGGCTTAATTCACCCCTCCACTTT. The chain carries TRBV19 and TRBJ1-6, with 9 positions matching TRBD1. The length of the CDR3 is 15 residues. CDR1 LNHDA and CDR2 SQIVND come from the germline V gene (reference sequence). The V gene end was trimmed by 3 bases and the J gene end by 6 bases; junction bases not matched to a gene: 3. Full variable domain (rest looked up from reference TRBV19 and TRBJ1-6): DGGITQSPKYLFRKEGQNVTLSCEQNLNHDAMYWYRQDPGQGLRLIYYSQIVNDFQKGDIAEGYSVSREKKESFPLTVTSAQKNPTAFYLCASSIGTGLNSPLHFGNGTRLTVT.

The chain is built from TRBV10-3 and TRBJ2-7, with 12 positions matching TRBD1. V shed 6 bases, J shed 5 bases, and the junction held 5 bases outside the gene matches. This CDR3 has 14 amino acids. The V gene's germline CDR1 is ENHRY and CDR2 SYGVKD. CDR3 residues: CAISGTGGFDEQYF. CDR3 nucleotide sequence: TGTGCCATCAGCGGGACAGGGGGCTTCGACGAGCAGTACTTC.

The CDR3 reads CASKWGLAAEQFF. In DNA form, the CDR3 reads TGTGCCAGCAAGTGGGGCCTAGCGGCTGAGCAGTTCTTC. The V call is TRBV5-6, the J call TRBJ2-1, with TRBD2 identical over 7 bases. The length of the CDR3 is 13 residues. After removal of 6 bases from V and 9 bases from J, the junction contained 9 bases not matched to a gene. Per germline, CDR1 SGHDT and CDR2 YYEEEE.

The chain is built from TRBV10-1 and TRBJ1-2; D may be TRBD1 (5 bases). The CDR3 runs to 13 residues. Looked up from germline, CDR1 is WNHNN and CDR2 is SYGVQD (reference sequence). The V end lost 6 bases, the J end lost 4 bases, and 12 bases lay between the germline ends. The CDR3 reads CASSEGPGYGYTF. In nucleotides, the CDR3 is TGCGCCAGCAGCGAGGGGCCAGGCTATGGCTACACCTTC.

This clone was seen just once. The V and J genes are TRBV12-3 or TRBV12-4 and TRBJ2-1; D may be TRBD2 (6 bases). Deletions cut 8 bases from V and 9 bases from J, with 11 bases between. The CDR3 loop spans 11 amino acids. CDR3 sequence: CASSEGFEQFF. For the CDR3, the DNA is TGTGCCAGCTCGGAGGGGTTTGAGCAGTTCTTC.

CDR3 DNA sequence: TGTGCCTGGAGAGGCGGAGCGGGGGGAAACACAGATACGCAGTATTTT. This codes for CAWRGGAGGNTDTQYF. The chain carries TRBV30 and TRBJ2-3; the match to TRBD2 covers 9 bases. The CDR3 loop spans 16 amino acids. Per germline, CDR1 GTSNPN and CDR2 SVGIG (reference sequence). Trimming cost V 3 bases and J 2 bases; bases outside gene matches: 9.

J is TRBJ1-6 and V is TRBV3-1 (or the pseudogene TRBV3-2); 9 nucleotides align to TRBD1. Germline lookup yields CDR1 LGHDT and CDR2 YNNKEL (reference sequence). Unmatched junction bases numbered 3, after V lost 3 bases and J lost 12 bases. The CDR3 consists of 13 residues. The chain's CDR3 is CASSQGQGGPLHF. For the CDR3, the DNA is TGTGCCAGCAGCCAGGGACAGGGCGGACCCCTCCACTTT.

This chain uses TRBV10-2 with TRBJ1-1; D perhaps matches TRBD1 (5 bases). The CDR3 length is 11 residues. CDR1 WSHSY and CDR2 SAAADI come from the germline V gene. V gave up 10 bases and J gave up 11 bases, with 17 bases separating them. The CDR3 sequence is CATRDDTWAFF. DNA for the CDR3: TGCGCCACTCGGGACGATACATGGGCTTTCTTT.

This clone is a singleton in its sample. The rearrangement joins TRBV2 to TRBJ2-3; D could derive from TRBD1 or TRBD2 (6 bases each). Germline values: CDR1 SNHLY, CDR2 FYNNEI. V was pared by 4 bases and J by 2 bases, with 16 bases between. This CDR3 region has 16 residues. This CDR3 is CASSGGASSSTDTQYF. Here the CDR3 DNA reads TGTGCCAGCAGTGGGGGGGCTAGCAGTTCCACAGATACGCAGTATTTT.

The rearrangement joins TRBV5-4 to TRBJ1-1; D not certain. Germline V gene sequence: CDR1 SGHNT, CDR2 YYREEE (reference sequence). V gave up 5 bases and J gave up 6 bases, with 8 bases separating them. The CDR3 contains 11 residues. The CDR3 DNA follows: TGTGCCAGCAGAGCAGGATCTGAAGCTTTCTTT. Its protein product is CASRAGSEAFF.

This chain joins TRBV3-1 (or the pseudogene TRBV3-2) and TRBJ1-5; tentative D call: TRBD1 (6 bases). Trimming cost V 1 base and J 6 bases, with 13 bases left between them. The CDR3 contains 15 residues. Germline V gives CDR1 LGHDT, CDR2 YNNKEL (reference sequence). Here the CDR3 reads CASSQGNRVAQPQHF. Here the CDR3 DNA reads TGTGCCAGCAGCCAAGGAAACAGGGTAGCTCAGCCCCAGCATTTT.

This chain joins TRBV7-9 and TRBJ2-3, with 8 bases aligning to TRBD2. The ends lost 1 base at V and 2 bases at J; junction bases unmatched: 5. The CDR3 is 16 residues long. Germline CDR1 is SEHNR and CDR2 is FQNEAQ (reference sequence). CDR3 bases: TGTGCCAGCAGCTTAGTTACTAGCGGAATCACAGATACGCAGTATTTT. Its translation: CASSLVTSGITDTQYF.

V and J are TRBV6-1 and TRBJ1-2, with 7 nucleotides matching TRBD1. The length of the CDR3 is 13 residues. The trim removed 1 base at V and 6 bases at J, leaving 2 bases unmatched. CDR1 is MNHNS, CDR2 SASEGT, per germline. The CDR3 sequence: CASSEVQGDGYTF. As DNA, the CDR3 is TGTGCCAGCAGTGAAGTCCAGGGGGATGGCTACACCTTC.

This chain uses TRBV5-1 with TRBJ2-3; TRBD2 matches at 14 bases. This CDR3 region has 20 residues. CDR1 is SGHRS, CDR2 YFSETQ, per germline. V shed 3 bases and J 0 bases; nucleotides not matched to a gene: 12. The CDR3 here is CASSSGLAGGNSPSTDTQYF. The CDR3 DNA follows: TGCGCCAGCAGCTCAGGACTAGCGGGGGGTAATAGTCCTAGCACAGATACGCAGTATTTT.

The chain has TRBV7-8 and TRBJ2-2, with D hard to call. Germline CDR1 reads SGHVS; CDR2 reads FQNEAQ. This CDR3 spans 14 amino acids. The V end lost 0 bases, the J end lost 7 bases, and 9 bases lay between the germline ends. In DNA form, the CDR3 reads TGTGCCAGCAGCTTAGCGGCACAGTTCGGGGAGCTGTTTTTT. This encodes CASSLAAQFGELFF.

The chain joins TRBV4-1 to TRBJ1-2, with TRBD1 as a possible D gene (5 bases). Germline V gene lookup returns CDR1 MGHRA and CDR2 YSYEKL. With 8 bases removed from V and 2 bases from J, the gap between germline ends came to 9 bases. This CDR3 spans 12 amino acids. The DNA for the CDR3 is TGCGCCAGCTCCGCAGGGAACTATGGCTACACCTTC. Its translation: CASSAGNYGYTF.

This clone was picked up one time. DNA of the CDR3: TGTGCCTGGAGTGTATGGAAGGGGGATACGCAGTATTTT. Amino acids: CAWSVWKGDTQYF. The chain carries TRBV30 and TRBJ2-3; D might be TRBD1 (5 bases). Germline V gene data show CDR1 as GTSNPN and CDR2 as SVGIG (reference sequence). The CDR3 runs to 13 residues. Trimming took 0 bases from V and 6 from J, leaving 10 bases between them.

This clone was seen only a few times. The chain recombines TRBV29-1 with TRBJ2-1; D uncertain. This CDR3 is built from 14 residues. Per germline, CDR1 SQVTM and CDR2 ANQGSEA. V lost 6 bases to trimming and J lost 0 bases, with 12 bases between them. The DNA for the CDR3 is TGCAGCGTCGAACGTGGTCCCTCCTACAATGAGCAGTTCTTC. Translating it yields CSVERGPSYNEQFF.

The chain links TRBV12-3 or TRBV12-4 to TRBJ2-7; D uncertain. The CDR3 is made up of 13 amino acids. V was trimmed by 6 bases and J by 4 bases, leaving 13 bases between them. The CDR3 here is CASSRQVVYEQYF. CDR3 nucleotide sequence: TGTGCCAGCAGCCGCCAGGTAGTATACGAGCAGTACTTC.

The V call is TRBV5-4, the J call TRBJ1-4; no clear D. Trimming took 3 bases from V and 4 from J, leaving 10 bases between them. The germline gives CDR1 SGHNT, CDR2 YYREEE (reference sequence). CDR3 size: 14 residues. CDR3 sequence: CASSSRENNEKLFF. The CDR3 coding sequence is TGTGCCAGCAGCTCCCGGGAGAATAATGAAAAACTGTTTTTT.

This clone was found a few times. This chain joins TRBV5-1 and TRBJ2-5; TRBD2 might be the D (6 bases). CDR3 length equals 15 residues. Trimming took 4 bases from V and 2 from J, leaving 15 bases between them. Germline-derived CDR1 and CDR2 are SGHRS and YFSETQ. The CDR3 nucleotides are TGCGCCAGCAGCGATCCCCGGGACTCTCAAGAGACCCAGTACTTC. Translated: CASSDPRDSQETQYF.

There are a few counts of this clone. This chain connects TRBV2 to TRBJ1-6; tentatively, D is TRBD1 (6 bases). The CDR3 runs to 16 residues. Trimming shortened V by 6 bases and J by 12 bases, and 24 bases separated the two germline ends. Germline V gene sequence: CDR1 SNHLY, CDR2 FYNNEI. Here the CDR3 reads CASRPSGAKRDRPLHF. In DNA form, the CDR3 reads TGTGCCAGCAGGCCCTCAGGGGCTAAGAGAGACCGACCCCTCCACTTT.

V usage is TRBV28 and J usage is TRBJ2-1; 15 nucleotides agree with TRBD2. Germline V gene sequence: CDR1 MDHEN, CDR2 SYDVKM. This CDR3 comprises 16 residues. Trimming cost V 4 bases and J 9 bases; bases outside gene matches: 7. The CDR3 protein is CASSSNGLAGGFEQFF. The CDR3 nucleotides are TGTGCCAGCAGTTCCAACGGACTAGCGGGGGGGTTTGAGCAGTTCTTC.

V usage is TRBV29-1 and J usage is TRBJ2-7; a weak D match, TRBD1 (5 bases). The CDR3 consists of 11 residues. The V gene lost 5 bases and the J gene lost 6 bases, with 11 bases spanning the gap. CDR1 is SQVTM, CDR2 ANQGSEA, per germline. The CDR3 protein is CSVRQGLEQYF. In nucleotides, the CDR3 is TGCAGCGTTCGGCAGGGTCTCGAGCAGTACTTC.

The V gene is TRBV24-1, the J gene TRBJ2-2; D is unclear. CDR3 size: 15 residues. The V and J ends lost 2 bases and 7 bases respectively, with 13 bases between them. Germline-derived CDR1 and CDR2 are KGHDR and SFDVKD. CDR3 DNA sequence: TGTGCCACCAGTGATTCCCAGAAATCACACGGGGAGCTGTTTTTT. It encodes CATSDSQKSHGELFF.

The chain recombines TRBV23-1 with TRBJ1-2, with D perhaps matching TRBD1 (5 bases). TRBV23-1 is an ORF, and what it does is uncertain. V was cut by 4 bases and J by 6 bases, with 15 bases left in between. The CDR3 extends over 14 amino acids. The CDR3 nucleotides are TGCGCCAGCAGTCCGCCCGGGGCAGGGCATGGCTACACCTTC. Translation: CASSPPGAGHGYTF.

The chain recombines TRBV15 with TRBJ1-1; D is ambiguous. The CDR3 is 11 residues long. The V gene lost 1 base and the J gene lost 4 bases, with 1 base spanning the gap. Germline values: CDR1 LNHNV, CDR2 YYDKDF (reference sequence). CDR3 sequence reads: CATSRGTEAFF. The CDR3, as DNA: TGTGCCACCAGCAGAGGCACTGAAGCTTTCTTT.